This section outlines one T cell receptor beta chain sequence together with its context. This sample was included in a study of blood T cell repertoires in COVID-19. Study background: The study drew acute and convalescent COVID-19 samples from the United States, Italy and Spain.

Profiling relied on immunoSEQ multiplex PCR, and the TCRdb table lists in-frame clones only, not all of them. Counted here are over 100,000 clones, 81% occurring once; the ten biggest clones make up 8% to 9.5%. The CDR3 sequence is 15 residues long. V lost 2 bases and J 10 bases, leaving 19 bases between the germline ends. Germline CDR1 and CDR2: SGHNT and YYREEE (reference sequence). This clonotype was sampled from a woman aged 55-70 years with active or convalescent COVID-19. V is TRBV5-4 and J is TRBJ2-1; D is possibly TRBD2 (5 bases). Input material: peripheral blood. In DNA, the CDR3 is TGTGCCAGCAGCTTTCGGGGAAAGGATAATTACGAGCAGTTCTTC. This translates into CASSFRGKDNYEQFF. Combining the CDR3 with reference TRBV5-4 and TRBJ2-1 gives the whole variable domain ETGVTQSPTHLIKTRGQQVTLRCSSQSGHNTVSWYQQALGQGPQFIFQYYREEENGRGNFPPRFSGLQFPNYSSELNVNALELDDSALYLCASSFRGKDNYEQFFGPGTRLTVL.